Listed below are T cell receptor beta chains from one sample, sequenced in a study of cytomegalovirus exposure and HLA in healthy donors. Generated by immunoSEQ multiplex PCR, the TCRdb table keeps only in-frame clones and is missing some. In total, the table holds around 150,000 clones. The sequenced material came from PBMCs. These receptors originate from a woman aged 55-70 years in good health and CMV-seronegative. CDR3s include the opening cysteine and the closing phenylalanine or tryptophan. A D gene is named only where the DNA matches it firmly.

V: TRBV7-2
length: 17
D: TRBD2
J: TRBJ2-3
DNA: TGTGCCAGCAGCTTGGCTAGCGGGGAGCTCGGCACAGATACGCAGTATTTT
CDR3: CASSLASGELGTDTQYF

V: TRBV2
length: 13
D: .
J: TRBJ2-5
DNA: TGTGCCAGCCGGACACCGTGGAGTGAGACCCAGTACTTC
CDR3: CASRTPWSETQYF

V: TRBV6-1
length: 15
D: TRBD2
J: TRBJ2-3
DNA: TGTGCCAGCAAGATGACTAGCGGGACCACAGATACGCAGTATTTT
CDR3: CASKMTSGTTDTQYF

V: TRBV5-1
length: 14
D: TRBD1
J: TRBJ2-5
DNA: TGCGCCAGCAGCCAGGACAGGTCTACGGAGACCCAGTACTTC
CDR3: CASSQDRSTETQYF

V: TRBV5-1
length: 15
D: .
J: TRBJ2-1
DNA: TGCGCCAGCACCTCGGACAGTAACTCCTACAATGAGCAGTTCTTC
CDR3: CASTSDSNSYNEQFF

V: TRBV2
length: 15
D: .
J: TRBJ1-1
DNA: TGTGCCAGCAGTGCATGGGAACGGGGGAACACTGAAGCTTTCTTT
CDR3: CASSAWERGNTEAFF

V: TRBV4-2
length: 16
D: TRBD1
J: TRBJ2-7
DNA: TGTGCCAGCAGCCAAGATTGGGGGACAGGGGTCTACGAGCAGTACTTC
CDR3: CASSQDWGTGVYEQYF

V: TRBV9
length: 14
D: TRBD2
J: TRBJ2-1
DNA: TGTGCCAGCAGCGTAGATCGACTAGCTCTTGAGCAGTTCTTC
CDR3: CASSVDRLALEQFF

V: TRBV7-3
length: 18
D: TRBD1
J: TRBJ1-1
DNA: TGTGCCAGCAGCTTAACGGGGGGACAGGGGCGTGTGAACACTGAAGCTTTCTTT
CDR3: CASSLTGGQGRVNTEAFF

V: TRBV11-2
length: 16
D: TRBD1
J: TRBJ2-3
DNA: TGTGCCAGCAGCTTAGCCAGGGGGCGAAGCACAGATACGCAGTATTTT
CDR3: CASSLARGRSTDTQYF

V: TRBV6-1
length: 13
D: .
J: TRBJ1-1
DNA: TGTGCCAGCAGTTCGCTTAGACAGACTGAAGCTTTCTTT
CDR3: CASSSLRQTEAFF